Listed here is a single TCR beta chain. What it binds is unknown. These data come from a study of vaccination and CD4 T cells after COVID-19. At the level of the study: Those taking part got two shots of either the BNT162b2 or the mRNA-1273 vaccine.

V was shortened by 8 bases and J by 5 bases, with 9 bases between the two germline ends. CDR1 and CDR2 (germline): SNHLY, FYNNEI. The CDR3 sequence is 12 residues long. Sequencing of cultured CD4+ T cell DNA used the Oncomine TCR Beta short-read assay. The authors extracted genomic DNA from cultured CD4+ T cells. TCRdb analysed the PCR reads with MiXCR anew, one entry per CDR3 protein. The sample lists about 16,000 distinct CDR3 sequences; roughly 50% were seen once. General study findings and limits: Convalescent patients had a median roughly 86% of post-vaccine SARS-CoV-2-reactive clones that were detected only after vaccination, not before it.

Treatment: roughly 10-day PBMC culture with coronavirus spike peptide pools or control peptides (ViraFEST assay). ViraFEST relied on peptide pools to expand antigen-specific T cells; the TCRs were sequenced afterward. The chain combines TRBV2 with TRBJ2-2; D call uncertain. The sequences come from cultured CD4+ T cells from blood, collected after SARS-CoV-2 vaccination. This receptor was obtained from a human donor with COVID-19. In nucleotides, the CDR3 is TGTGCCAGCGGCCGAGAGACCGGGGAGCTGTTTTTT. It encodes CASGRETGELFF.